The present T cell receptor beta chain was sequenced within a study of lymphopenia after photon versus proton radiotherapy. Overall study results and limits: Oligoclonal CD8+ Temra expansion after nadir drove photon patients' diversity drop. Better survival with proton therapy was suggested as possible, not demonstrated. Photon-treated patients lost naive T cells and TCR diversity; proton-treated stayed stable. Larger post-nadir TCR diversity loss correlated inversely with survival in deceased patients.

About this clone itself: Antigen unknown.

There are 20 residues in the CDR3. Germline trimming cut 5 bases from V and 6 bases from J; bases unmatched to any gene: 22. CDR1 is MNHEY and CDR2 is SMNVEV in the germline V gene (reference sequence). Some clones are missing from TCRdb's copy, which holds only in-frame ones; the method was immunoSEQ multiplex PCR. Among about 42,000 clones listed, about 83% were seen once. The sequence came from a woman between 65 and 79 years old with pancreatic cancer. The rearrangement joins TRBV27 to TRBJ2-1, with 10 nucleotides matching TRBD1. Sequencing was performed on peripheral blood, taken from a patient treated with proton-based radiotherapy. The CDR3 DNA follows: TGTGCCAGCAGTCAAAACATGTTGGCTCTCGACAGGGGGCTGATCAATGAGCAGTTCTTC. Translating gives CASSQNMLALDRGLINEQFF.